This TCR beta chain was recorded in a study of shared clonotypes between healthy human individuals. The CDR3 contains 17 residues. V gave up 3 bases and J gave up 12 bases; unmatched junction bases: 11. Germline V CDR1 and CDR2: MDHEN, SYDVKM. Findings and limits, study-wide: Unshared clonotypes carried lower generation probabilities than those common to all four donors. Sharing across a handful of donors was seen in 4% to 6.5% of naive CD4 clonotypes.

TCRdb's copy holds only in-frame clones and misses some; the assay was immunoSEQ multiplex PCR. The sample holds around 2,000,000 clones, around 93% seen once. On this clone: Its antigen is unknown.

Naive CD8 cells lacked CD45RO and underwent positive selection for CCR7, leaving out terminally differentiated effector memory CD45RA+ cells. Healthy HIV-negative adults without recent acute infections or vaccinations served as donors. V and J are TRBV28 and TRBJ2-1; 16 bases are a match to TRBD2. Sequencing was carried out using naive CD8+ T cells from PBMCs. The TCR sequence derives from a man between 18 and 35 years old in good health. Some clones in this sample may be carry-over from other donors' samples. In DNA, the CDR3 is TGTGCCAGCAGTTTGGGACTAGCGGGAGGGTCGGGGTTCGGGCAGTTCTTC. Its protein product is CASSLGLAGGSGFGQFF.